The 24 T cell receptor beta chains presented below share a single source sample, sequenced in a study of cytomegalovirus exposure and HLA in healthy donors. Libraries were prepared by immunoSEQ multiplex PCR; TCRdb keeps only in-frame clonotypes and omits some of them. The data hold 100,000 to 130,000 clones, with 70% to 85% observed a single time. Sequenced input: PBMCs. The receptor source for this set is a woman aged 18-35 years in good health and CMV-seronegative.

V usage is TRBV7-3 and J usage is TRBJ1-1; TRBD1 might be the D (5 bases). In germline, CDR1 is SGHTA, CDR2 FQGTGA. Trimming removed 5 bases from V and 8 bases from J, with 9 bases in between. The CDR3 spans 11 residues. In DNA form, the CDR3 reads TGTGCCAGCAGCCAAGGACAAGAAGCTTTCTTT. Its protein product is CASSQGQEAFF.

This clone was seen only a few times. The CDR3 nucleotides are TGCAGCGTTGAACCGACAGGGAACACTGAAGCTTTCTTT. Its protein product is CSVEPTGNTEAFF. V and J are TRBV29-1 and TRBJ1-1; maybe TRBD1 (6 bases). CDR1 and CDR2 (germline): SQVTM, ANQGSEA. Trimming removed 2 bases at V and 1 base at J, with 8 bases between. This CDR3 comprises 13 residues. The full variable domain, completed using reference TRBV29-1 and TRBJ1-1, is SAVISQKPSRDICQRGTSLTIQCQVDSQVTMMFWYRQQPGQSLTLIATANQGSEATYESGFVIDKFPISRPNLTFSTLTVSNMSPEDSSIYLCSVEPTGNTEAFFGQGTRLTVV.

The chain employs TRBV27 and TRBJ1-5; D call uncertain. The length of the CDR3 is 13 residues. Trimming cost V 2 bases and J 5 bases, with 7 bases left between them. CDR1 is MNHEY, CDR2 SMNVEV, per germline (reference sequence). As DNA, the CDR3 is TGTGCCAGCAGTTTACGGGTGGATCAGCCCCAGCATTTT. Translated: CASSLRVDQPQHF.

The table lists this clone with a count of one. V gene TRBV9 combines with J gene TRBJ1-2; no reliable D call. Germline V gene data show CDR1 as SGDLS and CDR2 as YYNGEE. V gave up 0 bases and J gave up 2 bases, with 5 bases separating them. The CDR3 totals 13 residues. CDR3: CASSVGGNYGYTF. CDR3 sequence (DNA): TGTGCCAGCAGCGTAGGAGGGAACTATGGCTACACCTTC. The variable domain in full, completed from reference TRBV9 and TRBJ1-2, reads DSGVTQTPKHLITATGQRVTLRCSPRSGDLSVYWYQQSLDQGLQFLIQYYNGEERAKGNILERFSAQQFPDLHSELNLSSLELGDSALYFCASSVGGNYGYTFGSGTRLTVV.

The chain recombines TRBV9 with TRBJ1-1; D is undetermined. Germline values: CDR1 SGDLS, CDR2 YYNGEE. Trimming stripped 4 bases from V and 4 bases from J, with 5 bases between. This CDR3 is built from 11 residues. This CDR3 reads CASSHFTEAFF. CDR3 DNA: TGTGCCAGCAGCCACTTCACTGAAGCTTTCTTT.

The rearrangement joins TRBV2 to TRBJ2-3; 13 positions match TRBD2. Trimming removed 6 bases from V and 2 bases from J; junction bases left unmatched: 8. The CDR3 covers 17 residues. Germline CDR1 and CDR2: SNHLY and FYNNEI. For the CDR3, the DNA is TGTGCCAGCAGCGTTTTTACTAGCGGGGGGGCCACAGATACGCAGTATTTT. Translated, it gives CASSVFTSGGATDTQYF.

The chain uses TRBV4-1 and TRBJ1-2; TRBD1 agrees at 7 bases. Trimming at V came to 2 bases and at J to 6 bases, leaving 9 bases not matched to a gene. The CDR3 has 15 amino acids. CDR1 and CDR2 from the germline V gene are MGHRA and YSYEKL. The CDR3 DNA is TGCGCCAGCAGCCAACCCTTCAGTGACAGGGATGGCTACACCTTC. The encoded protein is CASSQPFSDRDGYTF.

This clone was seen a single time. The rearrangement uses TRBV30 and TRBJ1-1; possible D gene TRBD1, 5 bases. Trimming pared 7 bases from V and 4 bases from J, leaving 13 bases between. Germline values: CDR1 GTSNPN, CDR2 SVGIG (reference sequence). The CDR3 extends over 12 amino acids. For the CDR3, the DNA is TGTGCCTCTTCAGGGTATGTCACTGAAGCTTTCTTT. Protein: CASSGYVTEAFF.

The V gene is TRBV4-1, the J gene TRBJ1-5; the D is unclear. V shed 1 base and J shed 4 bases, with 14 bases lying between them. Germline CDR1 MGHRA, CDR2 YSYEKL. The CDR3 spans 16 residues. CDR3 nucleotides: TGCGCCAGCAGCCAAGCCTACGGGAATCTAAATCAGCCCCAGCATTTT. Translating gives CASSQAYGNLNQPQHF.

This chain uses TRBV9 with TRBJ2-1; D is unresolved. Germline loops: CDR1 SGDLS, CDR2 YYNGEE. V gave up 0 bases and J gave up 2 bases, with 3 bases separating them. The CDR3 has 13 amino acids. The CDR3 sequence is CASSVATYNEQFF. Written as DNA, the CDR3 is TGTGCCAGCAGCGTAGCTACCTACAATGAGCAGTTCTTC.

The rearrangement uses TRBV25-1 and TRBJ2-6; 9 bases map to TRBD2. V trimming: 9 bases; J trimming: 4 bases; junction bases outside the gene matches: 4. CDR3 size: 14 residues. Germline-derived CDR1 and CDR2 are MGHDK and SYGVNS. The CDR3 loop reads CASGGREGANVLTF. The CDR3 coding sequence is TGTGCCAGTGGCGGGAGGGAAGGGGCCAACGTCCTGACTTTC.

The V and J genes are TRBV30 and TRBJ1-2; 11 nucleotides line up with TRBD1. The V gene end was trimmed by 2 bases and the J gene end by 5 bases; junction bases not matched to a gene: 4. Germline V gene data show CDR1 as GTSNPN and CDR2 as SVGIG (reference sequence). The CDR3 has 14 amino acids. CDR3 in DNA: TGTGCCTGGAGTCCGGGGACAGGGGGATATGGCTACACCTTC. It is translated as CAWSPGTGGYGYTF. Based on the CDR3 plus reference TRBV30 and TRBJ1-2, the full variable domain is SQTIHQWPATLVQPVGSPLSLECTVEGTSNPNLYWYRQAAGRGLQLLFYSVGIGQISSEVPQNLSASRPQDRQFILSSKKLLLSDSGFYLCAWSPGTGGYGYTFGSGTRLTVV.

The chain employs TRBV27 and TRBJ2-2; TRBD2 matches at 7 bases. This CDR3 is 14 amino acids long. Germline values: CDR1 MNHEY, CDR2 SMNVEV (reference sequence). V gave up 5 bases and J gave up 0 bases; unmatched junction bases: 0. As DNA, the CDR3 is TGTGCCAGCAGTAGCGGGGCGAACACCGGGGAGCTGTTTTTT. Translating gives CASSSGANTGELFF.

The V and J genes are TRBV27 and TRBJ1-1; D may be TRBD1 (6 bases). The CDR3 consists of 15 residues. Trimming shortened V by 6 bases and J by 0 bases, and 14 bases separated the two germline ends. Germline CDR1 and CDR2: MNHEY and SMNVEV (reference sequence). The CDR3 coding sequence is TGTGCCAGCAGCCGAGCGACAGGTATGAACACTGAAGCTTTCTTT. Amino acids: CASSRATGMNTEAFF.

CDR3 sequence reads: CASSRQGDNEQFF. CDR3 sequence (DNA): TGTGCCAGCAGTAGACAGGGGGACAATGAGCAGTTCTTC. The J gene is TRBJ2-1, the V gene TRBV6-5; 9 bases map to TRBD1. The CDR3 totals 13 residues. In germline, CDR1 is MNHEY, CDR2 SVGAGI. J was trimmed by 5 bases and V by 5 bases; bases with no gene match: 1.

Only a few counts were recorded for this clone. V usage is TRBV30 and J usage is TRBJ2-2; D not resolved. The CDR3 length is 15 residues. The V and J ends lost 2 bases and 2 bases respectively, with 12 bases between them. CDR1 and CDR2 (germline): GTSNPN, SVGIG (reference sequence). The CDR3 region is CAWSLGEVNTGELFF. The CDR3 nucleotides are TGTGCCTGGAGTCTAGGAGAGGTTAACACCGGGGAGCTGTTTTTT.

This clone was seen more than once but under ten times. V gene TRBV1 combines with J gene TRBJ2-7; the table's D call, TRBD1, has no DNA check behind it. TRBV1 is labeled a pseudogene. This CDR3 has 14 residues. CDR3 DNA: TGCACCAGCAGCCTAGGGGTTACCTCCTACGAGCAGTACTTC. Amino acid sequence: CTSSLGVTSYEQYF.

V gene TRBV2 combines with J gene TRBJ2-1; 10 bases agree with TRBD2. Germline values: CDR1 SNHLY, CDR2 FYNNEI. This CDR3 is built from 15 residues. The V segment lost 9 bases and the J segment 2 bases; nucleotides outside the gene matches: 7. The DNA for the CDR3 is TGTGCCAGAGCACCCGGGACTAGCGCCTACAATGAGCAGTTCTTC. Its translation: CARAPGTSAYNEQFF.

As to this clone: At one end the junction does not follow the germline gene, possibly because of a read error. The chain carries TRBV10-3 and TRBJ1-3; 8 bases map to TRBD1. This CDR3 has 14 amino acids. The germline CDR1 and CDR2 sequences are ENHRY and SYGVKD. DNA of the CDR3: TGTGCCGTCAGTTCCGGACAGGGTAGAAACACCATATATTTT. Translating gives CAVSSGQGRNTIYF.

This clone was counted a single time. The chain recombines TRBV7-8 with TRBJ1-2; 9 nucleotides line up with TRBD1. Germline V lookup: CDR1 SGHVS, CDR2 FQNEAQ. The CDR3 spans 18 residues. With 3 bases clipped from V and 7 bases from J, the junction kept 18 bases outside the gene matches. Written as DNA, the CDR3 is TGTGCCAGCAGCTTTGTGCAGGACAGGGGACCCTCCCCGAGTGGCTACACCTTC. Amino acid sequence: CASSFVQDRGPSPSGYTF. Based on the CDR3 plus reference TRBV7-8 and TRBJ1-2, the full variable domain is GAGVSQSPRYKVAKRGQDVALRCDPISGHVSLFWYQQALGQGPEFLTYFQNEAQLDKSGLPSDRFFAERPEGSVSTLKIQRTQQEDSAVYLCASSFVQDRGPSPSGYTFGSGTRLTVV.

The gene calls are TRBV5-6 and TRBJ2-5; TRBD2 matches 11 bases. V lost 3 bases and J lost 4; bases outside the gene matches: 5. Germline lookup yields CDR1 SGHDT and CDR2 YYEEEE. The CDR3 loop spans 15 amino acids. The CDR3 nucleotides read TGTGCCAGCAGCTCGGTAGCGGGGGGGGTAGAGACCCAGTACTTC. Residues: CASSSVAGGVETQYF.

This chain joins TRBV28 and TRBJ1-5; possibly TRBD1 for D (5 bases). Germline V CDR1 and CDR2: MDHEN, SYDVKM. Trimming stripped 4 bases from V and 9 bases from J, with 22 bases between. This CDR3 is 16 amino acids long. CDR3 amino acids: CASSSLGGGYIRPQHF. CDR3 nucleotides: TGTGCCAGCAGTTCCCTCGGGGGGGGATATATCAGGCCCCAGCATTTT.

This chain uses TRBV6-1 with TRBJ2-7; weak D call: TRBD2 (5 bases). V dropped 8 bases and J dropped 5 bases, with 13 bases sitting between them. CDR1 MNHNS and CDR2 SASEGT come from the germline V gene. CDR3 length equals 12 residues. The CDR3 loop reads CASVGSPHEQYF. The CDR3 DNA is TGTGCCAGCGTTGGGAGCCCCCACGAGCAGTACTTC.

This clone was picked up a small number of times. This sequence joins TRBV27 and TRBJ1-4; 8 bases match TRBD1. Germline CDR1 is MNHEY and CDR2 is SMNVEV (reference sequence). The J segment lost 7 bases and the V segment lost 5 bases, leaving 3 bases of the junction unmatched. This CDR3 spans 13 amino acids. CDR3 region: CASSIGQGEKLFF. CDR3 sequence (DNA): TGTGCCAGCAGTATAGGACAGGGTGAAAAACTGTTTTTT.